This record concerns one T cell receptor (beta chain) sequence. The target antigen is unknown. These data are taken from a study of shared clonotypes between healthy human individuals. Study-level points and caveats: Clonotype sharing among donors was expected to depend on sequencing depth.

Authors' data handling: Filtering was not the same, since immunoSEQ gave junction-only sequences without quality scores. Sequenced by immunoSEQ multiplex PCR; TCRdb stores in-frame clones only, minus some. V, J and clone size reflect that table, while D and trimming were determined from the DNA. Here the sample spans about 600,000 clones, around 78% being singletons. This TCR derives from a woman in her 40s in good health. Some clones in this sample may be carry-over from other donors' samples. The material sequenced was PBMCs.

The CDR3 DNA is TGTGCCAGCAGCCAGGGAGGTTATCAGCCCCAGCATTTT. Translation: CASSQGGYQPQHF. This chain connects TRBV14 to TRBJ1-5, with no clear D. This CDR3 is 13 amino acids long. The V end lost 3 bases, the J end lost 5 bases, and 8 bases lay between the germline ends. The germline CDR1 and CDR2 sequences are SGHDN and FVKESK.